This T cell receptor beta chain is drawn from a study of tumor and adjacent non-tumor tissue in lung cancer. About the study: Samples averaged roughly 4.4 million productive TCRbeta reads each.

TCRbeta libraries were built with three rounds of nested PCR, modified from ARM-PCR. TCRdb fed the multiplex PCR reads into MiXCR, producing one record per CDR3 protein. The table lists 90,000 to 100,000 distinct CDR3 sequences, about 80% of them singletons. Remarks on this clonotype: Its antigen remains unknown. Relative to the germline gene, one junction end is altered; a read error may explain this.

The CDR3 is 17 residues long. Regarding the study as a whole: Shorter survival was associated with higher TCR diversity in tumors. Tumor repertoires had a smaller top 100 clone share than normal lung.

This sample's RNA came from whole unsorted tissue. More than 3 cm separated this lung sample from the edge of the tumor. J is TRBJ1-1 and V is TRBV12-3 or TRBV12-4; a weak D match, TRBD1 (6 bases). The sequence derives from a man aged 60 to 69 with small cell lung cancer. Source material: distant non-tumor lung tissue. The CDR3 loop is CASTPEGGGGIGTKAFF. The DNA for the CDR3 is TGTGCCAGCACCCCCGAGGGGGGGGGGGGGATTGGCACTAAAGCTTTCTTT.